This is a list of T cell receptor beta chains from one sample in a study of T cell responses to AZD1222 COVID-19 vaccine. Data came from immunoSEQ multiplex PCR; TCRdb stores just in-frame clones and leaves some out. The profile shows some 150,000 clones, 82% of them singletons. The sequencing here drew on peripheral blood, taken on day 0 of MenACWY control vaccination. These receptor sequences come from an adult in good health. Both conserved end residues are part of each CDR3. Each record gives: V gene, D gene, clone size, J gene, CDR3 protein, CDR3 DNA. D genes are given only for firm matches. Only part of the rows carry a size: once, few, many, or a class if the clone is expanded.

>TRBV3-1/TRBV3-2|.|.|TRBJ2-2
CASSPRGGTGELFF
TGTGCCAGCAGCCCGAGAGGGGGCACCGGGGAGCTGTTTTTT
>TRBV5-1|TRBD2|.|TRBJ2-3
CASSLAPSGGGTDTQYF
TGCGCCAGCAGCTTGGCACCGAGCGGGGGGGGCACAGATACGCAGTATTTT
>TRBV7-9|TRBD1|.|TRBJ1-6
CASSSGTGGSLHF
TGTGCCAGCAGCTCCGGGACAGGGGGTTCTCTCCACTTT
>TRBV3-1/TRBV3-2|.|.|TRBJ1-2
CASSQENRAYGYTF
TGTGCCAGCAGCCAAGAGAACAGAGCCTATGGCTACACCTTC
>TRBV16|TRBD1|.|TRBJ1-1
CASSQSSGQGGAFF
TGTGCCAGCAGCCAATCCTCGGGACAGGGGGGAGCTTTCTTT
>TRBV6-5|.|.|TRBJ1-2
CASSLDSTYGYTF
TGTGCCAGCAGCCTAGATTCTACCTATGGCTACACCTTC
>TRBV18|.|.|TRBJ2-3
CASSLTGNIADTQYF
TGTGCCAGCTCACTTACAGGGAATATTGCAGATACGCAGTATTTT
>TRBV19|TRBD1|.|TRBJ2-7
CASSTGQGPLSEQYF
TGTGCCAGTAGTACTGGACAGGGGCCCCTCTCGGAGCAGTACTTC
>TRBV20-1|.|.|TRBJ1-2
CTPGVNYGYTF
TGCACCCCCGGAGTGAACTATGGCTACACCTTC
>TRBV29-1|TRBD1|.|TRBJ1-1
CSAGTATEAFF
TGCAGCGCCGGGACAGCCACTGAAGCTTTCTTT
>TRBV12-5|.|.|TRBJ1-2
CASGLDYRGRVF
TGTGCTAGTGGTTTGGATTACAGAGGAAGAGTCTTC
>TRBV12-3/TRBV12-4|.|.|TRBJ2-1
CASSSQAYNEQFF
TGTGCCAGCTCCTCTCAGGCCTACAATGAGCAGTTCTTC
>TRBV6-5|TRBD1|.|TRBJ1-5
CASSGTGYSNQPQHF
TGTGCCAGCTCAGGGACAGGGTATAGCAATCAGCCCCAGCATTTT
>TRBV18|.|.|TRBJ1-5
CASSPSGNQPQHF
TGTGCCAGCTCACCCTCGGGCAATCAGCCCCAGCATTTT
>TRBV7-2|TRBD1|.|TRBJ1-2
CASSSRQGGIYGYTF
TGTGCCAGCAGCTCTCGACAGGGGGGGATCTATGGCTACACCTTC
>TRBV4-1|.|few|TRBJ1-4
CASSQVSRGGRGEKLFF
TGCGCCAGCAGCCAAGTCTCGAGAGGGGGTCGGGGTGAAAAACTGTTTTTT
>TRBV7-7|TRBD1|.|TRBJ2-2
CASSLATGVGGELFF
TGTGCCAGCAGCTTGGCGACAGGGGTTGGCGGGGAGCTGTTTTTT
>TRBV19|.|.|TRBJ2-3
CASSIGSRHTDTQYF
TGTGCCAGTAGTATAGGGTCTAGACACACAGATACGCAGTATTTT
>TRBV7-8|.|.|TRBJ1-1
CASSKSGGGMNTEAFF
TGTGCCAGCAGCAAATCGGGGGGCGGAATGAACACTGAAGCTTTCTTT
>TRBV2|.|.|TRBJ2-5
CASSEAGSRGETQYF
TGTGCCAGCAGTGAAGCGGGGAGCCGGGGAGAGACCCAGTACTTC
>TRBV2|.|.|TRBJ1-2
CASRRQLQSRYGYTF
TGTGCCAGCAGGCGACAGTTACAGAGCCGTTATGGCTACACCTTC
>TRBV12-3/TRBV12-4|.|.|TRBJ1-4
CASTGIDEKLFF
TGTGCCAGCACAGGGATAGATGAAAAACTGTTTTTT
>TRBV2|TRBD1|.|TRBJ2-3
CAGKRPGGPDTQYF
TGTGCCGGGAAGAGACCAGGGGGCCCAGATACGCAGTATTTT
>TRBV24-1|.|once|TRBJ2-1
CATSDRGLGRSSYNEQFF
TGTGCCACCAGTGATAGGGGCTTGGGGAGAAGCTCCTACAATGAGCAGTTCTTC
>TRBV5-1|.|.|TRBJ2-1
CASSGDGSDEQFF
TGCGCCAGCAGCGGGGACGGGTCCGATGAGCAGTTCTTC
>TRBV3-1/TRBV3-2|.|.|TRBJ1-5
CASSQDSGGNQPQHF
TGTGCCAGCAGCCAAGACTCGGGGGGCAATCAGCCCCAGCATTTT
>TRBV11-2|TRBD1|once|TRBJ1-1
CASSPDRGEAFF
TGTGCCAGCAGCCCTGACAGGGGCGAAGCTTTCTTT
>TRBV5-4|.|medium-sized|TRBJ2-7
CASSLGTSPLQYF
TGTGCCAGCAGCTTGGGTACCAGCCCCCTTCAGTACTTC